Listed below are T cell receptor beta chains from one sample, sequenced in a study of T cells after yellow fever vaccination. Each CDR3 protein is one row after TCRdb ran MiXCR on the 5' RACE reads. The table lists roughly 500,000 distinct CDR3 sequences, 15% to 20% of them singletons. The starting material was PBMCs, obtained 15 days after the yellow fever booster vaccination. The receptor set was obtained from a man between 25 and 39 years old who received the YFV17D yellow fever vaccine. The CDR3 runs from the conserved cysteine through the conserved F or W. A D gene is named only where the DNA matches it firmly. Size is omitted from some rows. Given values are once, few, many or a class for expanded clones.

v_call	clone_size	d_call	j_call	cdr3_nt	cdr3_aa
TRBV7-3	.	TRBD2	TRBJ2-5	TGTGCCAGCAGCTTAAAGACAGCGGGACTAGCGGGAGGGCCTCTAACCGACCAAGAGACCCAGTACTTC	CASSLKTAGLAGGPLTDQETQYF
TRBV10-3	few	TRBD2	TRBJ2-3	TGTGCCACCGGGACCGGGACTAGCGGGAGAATTATCGGCACAGATACGCAGTATTTT	CATGTGTSGRIIGTDTQYF
TRBV19	.	TRBD2	TRBJ2-1	TGTGCCAGTAGTATGCGGGAGGGCCCTTATGAGCAGTTCTTC	CASSMREGPYEQFF
TRBV29-1	.	.	TRBJ2-1	TGCAGCGTTGGGGGTCGGGATTCGAGCTCCTACAATGAGCAGTTCTTC	CSVGGRDSSSYNEQFF
TRBV19	.	.	TRBJ2-3	TGTGCCTCAAAGTCGGGGGCCGCGGCAGATACGCAGTATTTT	CASKSGAAADTQYF
TRBV7-9	many	.	TRBJ1-4	TGTGCCAGCAGCTTAGGAGACCGGGACCTTCGGAGAGAAAAACTGTTTTTT	CASSLGDRDLRREKLFF
TRBV6-1	few	.	TRBJ1-4	TGTGCCAGCAGAAAGTTTTACAGGATGAAAAATGAAAAACTGTTTTTT	CASRKFYRMKNEKLFF
TRBV3-1	.	.	TRBJ1-2	TGTGCCAGCAGCCAAGAAGGAGGGTTCTATGGCTACACCTTC	CASSQEGGFYGYTF
TRBV6-1	few	.	TRBJ2-7	TGTGCCAGCAGAACGGGGGCAACAGCCTACGAGCAGTACTTC	CASRTGATAYEQYF
TRBV28	few	TRBD1	TRBJ2-5	TGTGCCAGCAAAGCTCCCCGACAGGGGAAAGGGGAGACCCAGTACTTC	CASKAPRQGKGETQYF
TRBV5-1	few	TRBD1	TRBJ2-2	TGCGCCAGCAGCTTGTGGTTTGGCAGGGGGCAAGGCGGGGAGCTGTTTTTT	CASSLWFGRGQGGELFF
TRBV10-1	.	.	TRBJ2-1	TGCGCCAGCAGTGAGTCTCAGAGTCTGAGTGAGCAGTTCTTC	CASSESQSLSEQFF
TRBV20-1	few	.	TRBJ2-1	TGCAGTGCTAGGAGAAGCGAGCAGTTCTTC	CSARRSEQFF
TRBV20-1	.	.	TRBJ2-2	TGCAGTGCTAGAGAGGAGGGCCGGTACACCGGGGAGCTGTTTTTT	CSAREEGRYTGELFF
TRBV9	.	TRBD2	TRBJ2-1	TGTGCCAGCAGCGGTAGAACGGGAGGGCCCTATGAGCAGTTCTTC	CASSGRTGGPYEQFF
TRBV7-2	.	.	TRBJ2-2	TGTGCCAGCAGCTTAGGAGGTTACGGGGAGCTGTTTTTT	CASSLGGYGELFF
TRBV29-1	.	TRBD1	TRBJ1-2	TGCAGCGTTGTGGGACAGTCGCACTATGGCTACACCTTC	CSVVGQSHYGYTF
TRBV7-2	many	.	TRBJ2-7	TGTGCCAGCAGCTTAGGACGATCTTCCTACGAGCAGTACTTC	CASSLGRSSYEQYF
TRBV20-1	many	.	TRBJ2-5	TGCAGTGCTTGGGGATTAGCGGTGGGAGAGACCCAGTACTTC	CSAWGLAVGETQYF
TRBV29-1	.	.	TRBJ2-7	TGCAGCGTTGTAGCTATCTACGAGCAGTACTTC	CSVVAIYEQYF
TRBV4-3	.	.	TRBJ2-2	TGCGCCAGCAGCCAAGATGCGCGGGGGGAGCTGTTTTTT	CASSQDARGELFF
TRBV20-1	.	TRBD2	TRBJ2-1	TGCAGTGCTAAAGGACTAGCGGGAAGCAATGAGCAGTTCTTC	CSAKGLAGSNEQFF
TRBV12-3/TRBV12-4	many	.	TRBJ2-7	TGTGCCAGCACCCTTGGCTACGAGCAGTACTTC	CASTLGYEQYF
TRBV5-6	few	TRBD2	TRBJ2-1	TGTGCCAGCGCGGGACTACCCACGGGTGAGCAGTTCTTC	CASAGLPTGEQFF
TRBV20-1	few	.	TRBJ2-7	TGCAGTGCTAGAGACCTAGATACTTTCTCCTACGAGCAGTACTTC	CSARDLDTFSYEQYF
TRBV7-2	.	.	TRBJ2-1	TGTGCCAGCAGCTTACTTTCGGGGGTCTACAATGAGCAGTTCTTC	CASSLLSGVYNEQFF
TRBV19	few	.	TRBJ2-7	TGTGCCAGTAGTCCCGGGACCGACTTCTACGAGCAGTACTTC	CASSPGTDFYEQYF
TRBV29-1	.	.	TRBJ2-7	TGCAGCGTCCTGACAACCACCTACGAGCAGTACTTC	CSVLTTTYEQYF
TRBV20-1	.	TRBD1	TRBJ1-6	TGCAGTGCTAGGGCCCGGACAGGGGGTCGTTCACCCCTCCACTTT	CSARARTGGRSPLHF
TRBV3-1	few	.	TRBJ2-2	TGTGCCAGCAGCCAAGAGTCGGTGGCCGGGGAGCTGTTTTTT	CASSQESVAGELFF
TRBV5-1	.	TRBD2	TRBJ2-2	TGCGCCAGCAGCCTACTAGCGGCTTTCCTGAACACCGGGGAGCTGTTTTTT	CASSLLAAFLNTGELFF
TRBV20-1	many	TRBD1	TRBJ1-2	TGCAGTGCTGTCGCCGGACAGGCCGGCTACACCTTC	CSAVAGQAGYTF
TRBV28	few	TRBD2	TRBJ2-3	TGTGCCAGCAGCCCACCTCTAGCGGGGGGGGTTCGTACGCAGTATTTT	CASSPPLAGGVRTQYF
TRBV20-1	few	.	TRBJ2-2	TGCAGTGCTATATCTGTGAACACCGGGGAGCTGTTTTTT	CSAISVNTGELFF
TRBV9	few	.	TRBJ2-7	TGTGCCAGCAGCGTAGCCCCAGGCGGGGTCGACGAGCAGTACTTC	CASSVAPGGVDEQYF
TRBV5-4	few	.	TRBJ2-7	TGTGCCAGCAGCTTGGGGATGCGTAACGAGCAGTACTTC	CASSLGMRNEQYF
TRBV6-1	.	.	TRBJ1-2	TGTGCCAGCACCCCAGGGCGAGCTTGGGGCTACACCTTC	CASTPGRAWGYTF
TRBV5-4	.	TRBD2	TRBJ2-3	TGTGCCAGCAGCCTCTACCTAGCGGGGAGCACAGATACGCAGTATTTT	CASSLYLAGSTDTQYF
TRBV6-1	few	.	TRBJ2-5	TGTGCCAGCAGAAGGGGACACCTCGGCGAGACCCAGTACTTC	CASRRGHLGETQYF
TRBV6-6	.	TRBD1	TRBJ1-5	TGTGCCAGCAGCACAGGGGGCTATCAGCCCCAGCATTTT	CASSTGGYQPQHF
TRBV6-2/TRBV6-3	few	.	TRBJ2-7	TGTGCCAGCAATTTACGGGCAGGGACCTACGAGCAGTACTTC	CASNLRAGTYEQYF
TRBV25-1	.	TRBD1	TRBJ1-6	TGTGCCAGCAGTGCCCCGGGACAGGGGTGGGGTAATTCACCCCTCCACTTT	CASSAPGQGWGNSPLHF
TRBV7-2	.	.	TRBJ2-3	TGTGCCAGCAGCCCAACTAGGGCAGATACGCAGTATTTT	CASSPTRADTQYF
TRBV20-1	.	.	TRBJ2-7	TGCAGTGCTAGAGCTAGCATCGAGCAGTACTTC	CSARASIEQYF
TRBV4-2	.	TRBD2	TRBJ2-3	TGTGCCAGCAGCCTCTTTGCTAGCGGGTCACCCAACACAGATACGCAGTATTTT	CASSLFASGSPNTDTQYF
TRBV7-2	.	.	TRBJ2-1	TGTGCCAGCAGCTTAGTAGACGGAATTGGCAATGAGCAGTTCTTC	CASSLVDGIGNEQFF
TRBV7-2	few	.	TRBJ2-3	TGTGCCAGCACCAAAGTGGGGAACACAGATACGCAGTATTTT	CASTKVGNTDTQYF
TRBV6-1	few	TRBD2	TRBJ2-1	TGTGCCAGCAGGGCTAGCGGGAGCTCCTACAATGAGCAGTTCTTC	CASRASGSSYNEQFF
TRBV5-1	.	TRBD1	TRBJ2-1	TGCGCCAGCAGCAAAGGGACAGGGGGCTTTGAGCAGTTCTTC	CASSKGTGGFEQFF
TRBV7-2	.	.	TRBJ2-2	TGTGCCAGCAGCATCGTAGACCGACCCGGGGAGCTGTTTTTT	CASSIVDRPGELFF
TRBV7-9	.	TRBD1	TRBJ2-7	TGTGCCAGCAGCACCCCCCCGGGACAGGGAGGCAACGAGCAGTACTTC	CASSTPPGQGGNEQYF
TRBV6-5	few	TRBD1	TRBJ1-3	TGTGCCAGCAGTTTTAGCAGGGGGCTTAATCAAGACACCATATATTTT	CASSFSRGLNQDTIYF
TRBV7-9	.	.	TRBJ2-1	TGTGCCAGCAGCTTCAGACAGAGTCCTTACAATGAGCAGTTCTTC	CASSFRQSPYNEQFF
TRBV24-1	few	.	TRBJ2-7	TGTGCCACCAGTGCCCTTGGGTCTGGGGAGCAGTACTTC	CATSALGSGEQYF
TRBV6-5	.	.	TRBJ1-5	TGTGCCAGCAGTTACAGCAGGGATGCTCAGCCCCAGCATTTT	CASSYSRDAQPQHF
TRBV29-1	once	TRBD2	TRBJ2-1	TGCAGCGTTGGGTCGGCTAGCGGGAGATGGTCCTACAATGAGCAGTTCTTC	CSVGSASGRWSYNEQFF
TRBV4-3	few	.	TRBJ2-7	TGCGCCAGCAGCCAAGGTTTGGGCGAGCAGTACTTC	CASSQGLGEQYF
TRBV19	few	.	TRBJ1-4	TGTGCCAGTAGCCCGACAGTCCCCAAGGTACTGTTTTTT	CASSPTVPKVLFF
TRBV24-1	.	.	TRBJ2-5	TGTGCCACCAGTGACCCAACCGGGGACTTCGGATCCGAGACCCAGTACTTC	CATSDPTGDFGSETQYF
TRBV19	.	.	TRBJ2-7	TGTGCCAGTAGCCCCGGTGGGGCAGGGGCCTACGAGCAGTACTTC	CASSPGGAGAYEQYF